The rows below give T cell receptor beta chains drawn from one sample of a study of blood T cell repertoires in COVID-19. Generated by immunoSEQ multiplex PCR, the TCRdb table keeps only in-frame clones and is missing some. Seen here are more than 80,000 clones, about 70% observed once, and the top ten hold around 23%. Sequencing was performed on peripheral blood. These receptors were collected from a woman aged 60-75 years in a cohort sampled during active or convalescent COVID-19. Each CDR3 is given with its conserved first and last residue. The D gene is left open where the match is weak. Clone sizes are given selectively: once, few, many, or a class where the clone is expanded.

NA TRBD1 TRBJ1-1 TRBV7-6 TGTGCCAGCAGCTCCACAGGGGGCGAATGGACTGAAGCTTTCTTT CASSSTGGEWTEAFF
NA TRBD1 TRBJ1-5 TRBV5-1 TGCGCCAGCACCCCAGATCAGGGGGTGCGAAGGGCCCAGCATTTT CASTPDQGVRRAQHF
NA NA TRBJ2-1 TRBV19 TGTGCCAGTAAGGACAGCCACAATGAGCAGTTCTTC CASKDSHNEQFF
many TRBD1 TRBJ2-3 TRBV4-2 TGTGCCAGCAGCCCGCTTGGGGGGACAGGGGATGAAGATACGCAGTATTTT CASSPLGGTGDEDTQYF
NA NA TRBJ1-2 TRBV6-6 TGTGCCAGCAGTCTCACATACAGGGAATTCGGCTACACCTTC CASSLTYREFGYTF
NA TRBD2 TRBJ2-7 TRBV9 TGTGCCAGCAGCGGCGGGACTAGTCATTACGAGCAGTACTTC CASSGGTSHYEQYF
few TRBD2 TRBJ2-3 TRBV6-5 TGTGCCAGCAGTCGACTAGCGGGGGAAGATACGCAGTATTTT CASSRLAGEDTQYF
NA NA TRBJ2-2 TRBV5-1 TGCGCCAGCAGCTACGTCTTTGGGCCGAACACCGGGGAGCTGTTTTTT CASSYVFGPNTGELFF
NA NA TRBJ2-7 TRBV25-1 TGTGCCAGCAGTGAATATCCCGGGGGTCTGTACTTC CASSEYPGGLYF
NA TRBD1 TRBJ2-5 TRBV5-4 TGTGCCAGCAGCGCTATGACAGGGGCCAGGGAGACCCAGTACTTC CASSAMTGARETQYF
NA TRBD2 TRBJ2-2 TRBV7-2 TGTGCCAGCAGTTACACGGGACTAGCGAACGGGGAGCTGTTTTTT CASSYTGLANGELFF
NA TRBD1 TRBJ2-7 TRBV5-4 TGTGCCAGCAGCTGGACAGGGTCCTACGAGCAGTACTTC CASSWTGSYEQYF
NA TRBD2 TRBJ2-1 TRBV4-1 TGCGCCAGCAGCCAAAGTCTTAGCGGGGCCTACAATGAGCAGTTCTTC CASSQSLSGAYNEQFF
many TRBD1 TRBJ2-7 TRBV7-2 TGTGCCAGCAGCTTAGACGGGGACAGGGGTTACGAGCAGTACTTC CASSLDGDRGYEQYF
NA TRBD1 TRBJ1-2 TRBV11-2 TGTGCCAGCAGCCATAGTGGGCCCCAGGGGGCCTATGGCTACACCTTC CASSHSGPQGAYGYTF
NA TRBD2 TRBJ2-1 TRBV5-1 TGCGCCAGCAGCCAGACTAGCGGGGGGTACAATGAGCAGTTCTTC CASSQTSGGYNEQFF
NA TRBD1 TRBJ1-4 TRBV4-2 TGTGCCAGCAGCCAGATAAGCGGGACAGGGAATGAAAAACTGTTTTTT CASSQISGTGNEKLFF
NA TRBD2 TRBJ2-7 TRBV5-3 TGTGCCAGAAGAACCCCTAAGCGGGGGGGCAAGGACGAGCAGTACTTC CARRTPKRGGKDEQYF
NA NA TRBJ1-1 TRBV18 TGTGCCAGCTCACCAGGCGGTAGTCTTGAAGCTTTCTTT CASSPGGSLEAFF
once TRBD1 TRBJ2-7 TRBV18 TGTGCCAGCTCACTAGGGTGGTCGGGACAGGGATACGAGCAGTACTTC CASSLGWSGQGYEQYF
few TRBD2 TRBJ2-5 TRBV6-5 TGTGCCAGCAGGACTAGCGGGGGGAATCAAGAGACCCAGTACTTC CASRTSGGNQETQYF
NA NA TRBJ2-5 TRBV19 TGTGCCAGTAAGGTCCAGGGATTAGAGACCCAGTACTTC CASKVQGLETQYF
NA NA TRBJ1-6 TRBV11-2 TGTGCCAGCAGCTTAGTAGGGGCCGGCAATTCACCCCTCCACTTT CASSLVGAGNSPLHF